This is a list of T cell receptor beta chains from one sample in a study of CD8 T cells in ankylosing spondylitis. A single record per CDR3 protein comes from TCRdb applying MiXCR to the 5' RACE reads. The sample has 31,000 or so distinct CDR3 sequences, roughly 33% seen once. Sequenced sample: synovial fluid, either unsorted or a sorted T cell fraction (not recorded which). Receptor source: a male donor with ankylosing spondylitis. Both conserved end residues are part of each CDR3. Each record gives: CDR3 DNA, CDR3 protein, D gene, clone size, J gene, V gene. D genes are given only for firm matches. Expanded clones are given a class, and other clones once, few, many or no size at all.

CDR3 DNA: TGTGCCTGGAGTGAGGGTGACACCGGGGAGCTGTTTTTT
CDR3 protein: CAWSEGDTGELFF
D gene: -
clone size: few
J gene: TRBJ2-2
V gene: TRBV30

CDR3 DNA: TGTGCCAGCAGCTTGGTATCAGGGGGAGAAAAACTGTTTTTT
CDR3 protein: CASSLVSGGEKLFF
D gene: TRBD1
clone size: few
J gene: TRBJ1-4
V gene: TRBV5-6

CDR3 DNA: TGTGCCAGTAGTATAGAGGCCGGGGAGCTGTTTTTT
CDR3 protein: CASSIEAGELFF
D gene: -
clone size: few
J gene: TRBJ2-2
V gene: TRBV19

CDR3 DNA: TGTGCCAGCAGCCAGGGACAGGGCGCAGATACGCAGTATTTT
CDR3 protein: CASSQGQGADTQYF
D gene: TRBD1
clone size: -
J gene: TRBJ2-3
V gene: TRBV7-9

CDR3 DNA: TGCAGTGCTGGGGGTAGCGGAACTAATGAAAAACCGGTTTTT
CDR3 protein: CSAGGSGTNEKPVF
D gene: -
clone size: few
J gene: TRBJ1-4
V gene: TRBV20-1

CDR3 DNA: TGCGCCAGCAGTGACTCCAGGGCGGGCTATGGCTACACCTTC
CDR3 protein: CASSDSRAGYGYTF
D gene: -
clone size: -
J gene: TRBJ1-2
V gene: TRBV10-2

CDR3 DNA: TGTGCCAGCAGTCCGATCGGGTTTCTGAACACTGAAGCTTTCTTT
CDR3 protein: CASSPIGFLNTEAFF
D gene: -
clone size: many
J gene: TRBJ1-1
V gene: TRBV27

CDR3 DNA: TGTGCCAGCAGCCCGGACGCGGATACGCAGTATTTT
CDR3 protein: CASSPDADTQYF
D gene: -
clone size: many
J gene: TRBJ2-3
V gene: TRBV12-3/TRBV12-4

CDR3 DNA: TGTGCCAGCAGTGGTGGCCGGAACAATCAGCCCCAGCATTTT
CDR3 protein: CASSGGRNNQPQHF
D gene: -
clone size: few
J gene: TRBJ1-5
V gene: TRBV2

CDR3 DNA: TGCAGTGCTAGGGACGAAGGGAATGAGCAGTTCTTC
CDR3 protein: CSARDEGNEQFF
D gene: -
clone size: -
J gene: TRBJ2-1
V gene: TRBV20-1

CDR3 DNA: TGTGCCAGCCAATCTGGAGACAGGGGGCCTGTCTATGGCTACACCTTC
CDR3 protein: CASQSGDRGPVYGYTF
D gene: TRBD1
clone size: once
J gene: TRBJ1-2
V gene: TRBV12-3/TRBV12-4

CDR3 DNA: TGTGCCAGCAGCCCCGGGACTAGCAACACCGGGGAGCTGTTTTTT
CDR3 protein: CASSPGTSNTGELFF
D gene: TRBD2
clone size: many
J gene: TRBJ2-2
V gene: TRBV12-3/TRBV12-4

CDR3 DNA: TGTGCCAGCAGTGAATTTGCGGGAGCTTCCTACGAGCAGTACTTC
CDR3 protein: CASSEFAGASYEQYF
D gene: TRBD2
clone size: few
J gene: TRBJ2-7
V gene: TRBV25-1

CDR3 DNA: TGTGCCAGCAGCCTTGGACTAGCGGGAGCGGATGAGCAGTTCTTC
CDR3 protein: CASSLGLAGADEQFF
D gene: TRBD2
clone size: -
J gene: TRBJ2-1
V gene: TRBV3-1

CDR3 DNA: TGTGCCAGCAGTTCGGCTAGCGGGGGAACAGCGAACACCGGGGAGCTGTTTTTT
CDR3 protein: CASSSASGGTANTGELFF
D gene: TRBD2
clone size: few
J gene: TRBJ2-2
V gene: TRBV6-2/TRBV6-3

CDR3 DNA: TGTGCCAGCAGCCAAGCAGGGGGGTACGAGCAGTACTTC
CDR3 protein: CASSQAGGYEQYF
D gene: -
clone size: -
J gene: TRBJ2-7
V gene: TRBV3-1

CDR3 DNA: TGTGCCAGCAGATCCTTGCTGAACACTGAAGCTTTCTTT
CDR3 protein: CASRSLLNTEAFF
D gene: -
clone size: -
J gene: TRBJ1-1
V gene: TRBV13

CDR3 DNA: TGTGCCAGCAGCTTGGTAGCGGGAGCAGGCAATGAGCAGTTCTTC
CDR3 protein: CASSLVAGAGNEQFF
D gene: TRBD2
clone size: -
J gene: TRBJ2-1
V gene: TRBV7-6

CDR3 DNA: TGTGCCAGCAGGGCCGCTACGGGACACCTCTACAATGAGCAGTTCTTC
CDR3 protein: CASRAATGHLYNEQFF
D gene: -
clone size: many
J gene: TRBJ2-1
V gene: TRBV6-2/TRBV6-3

CDR3 DNA: TGTGCCAGCCTTGGCCCCCGGGGGAATGGATACAATGAGCAGTTCTTC
CDR3 protein: CASLGPRGNGYNEQFF
D gene: -
clone size: -
J gene: TRBJ2-1
V gene: TRBV27

CDR3 DNA: TGTGCCAGCAGCGGCCGGGACAGGGCCACCTACGAGCAGTACTTC
CDR3 protein: CASSGRDRATYEQYF
D gene: -
clone size: -
J gene: TRBJ2-7
V gene: TRBV21-1

CDR3 DNA: TGCGCCAGCACCGACGACTGGGGGAGGGCCCCAGATACGCAGTATTTT
CDR3 protein: CASTDDWGRAPDTQYF
D gene: TRBD2
clone size: few
J gene: TRBJ2-3
V gene: TRBV5-1

CDR3 DNA: TGCGCCAGCAGCTTGGGGAGACAGGAGACCTACGAGCAGTACTTC
CDR3 protein: CASSLGRQETYEQYF
D gene: -
clone size: -
J gene: TRBJ2-7
V gene: TRBV5-1

CDR3 DNA: TGTGCCAGCAGTTTAACAGGGGCGCGTGAAAAACTGTTTTTT
CDR3 protein: CASSLTGAREKLFF
D gene: TRBD1
clone size: -
J gene: TRBJ1-4
V gene: TRBV25-1

CDR3 DNA: TGTGCCAGCAGTTTACGCTCGACAGGGGACACCGGGGAGCTGTTTTTT
CDR3 protein: CASSLRSTGDTGELFF
D gene: TRBD1
clone size: -
J gene: TRBJ2-2
V gene: TRBV28

CDR3 DNA: TGTGCCACCAGTGCAAAGCTAGCGGGAGCTATCAATGAGCAGTTCTTC
CDR3 protein: CATSAKLAGAINEQFF
D gene: TRBD2
clone size: few
J gene: TRBJ2-1
V gene: TRBV24-1

CDR3 DNA: TGTGCCACCAGCCCCACAGCGGGAGTCTACAATGAGCAGTTCTTC
CDR3 protein: CATSPTAGVYNEQFF
D gene: TRBD2
clone size: few
J gene: TRBJ2-1
V gene: TRBV24-1

CDR3 DNA: TGCAGTGCTAGAGAGAGGGAGACCGGGGAGCTGTTTTTT
CDR3 protein: CSARERETGELFF
D gene: -
clone size: -
J gene: TRBJ2-2
V gene: TRBV20-1

CDR3 DNA: TGTGCCAGCAGTGAAACGCTAGCCCCAGATACGCAGTATTTT
CDR3 protein: CASSETLAPDTQYF
D gene: -
clone size: -
J gene: TRBJ2-3
V gene: TRBV2

CDR3 DNA: TGTGCCAGCAGGGAGGACGGGACAGGGGGCAATCAGCCCCAGCATTTT
CDR3 protein: CASREDGTGGNQPQHF
D gene: TRBD1
clone size: -
J gene: TRBJ1-5
V gene: TRBV2

CDR3 DNA: TGTGCCAGCAGCTTAGAAGGGGGACAGGGGTACTTC
CDR3 protein: CASSLEGGQGYF
D gene: TRBD1
clone size: many
J gene: TRBJ2-7
V gene: TRBV7-8

CDR3 DNA: TGTGCCAGCACCCTGGGCGGAGTAGAGACCCAGTACTTC
CDR3 protein: CASTLGGVETQYF
D gene: -
clone size: many
J gene: TRBJ2-5
V gene: TRBV12-3/TRBV12-4

CDR3 DNA: TGTGCCAGCAGCCGTCGGACAGGGGCCCCCCGACTGTTTTTT
CDR3 protein: CASSRRTGAPRLFF
D gene: TRBD1
clone size: -
J gene: TRBJ1-4
V gene: TRBV5-6

CDR3 DNA: TGCAGTGCCTATCGGGACGGATCTAATCAGCCCCAGCATTTT
CDR3 protein: CSAYRDGSNQPQHF
D gene: -
clone size: few
J gene: TRBJ1-5
V gene: TRBV20-1

CDR3 DNA: TGTGCCAGCAGATCCGGGTCCAGCTATGGCTACACCTTC
CDR3 protein: CASRSGSSYGYTF
D gene: -
clone size: few
J gene: TRBJ1-2
V gene: TRBV27

CDR3 DNA: TGTGCCAGCAGCCAAGATCGAGACAGTCTCCAAAACACCATATATTTT
CDR3 protein: CASSQDRDSLQNTIYF
D gene: -
clone size: few
J gene: TRBJ1-3
V gene: TRBV4-2

CDR3 DNA: TGTGCCAGCAGTTTTCCCGGGACTAGCGCCATAGATTACAATGAGCAGTTCTTC
CDR3 protein: CASSFPGTSAIDYNEQFF
D gene: TRBD2
clone size: few
J gene: TRBJ2-1
V gene: TRBV28

CDR3 DNA: TGCAGTGCTAGAGAGAAGGAGAATGAGCAGTTCTTC
CDR3 protein: CSAREKENEQFF
D gene: -
clone size: -
J gene: TRBJ2-1
V gene: TRBV20-1

CDR3 DNA: TGTGCCAGCCTAGGGAACGGATTGGGGATGAACACTGAAGCTTTCTTT
CDR3 protein: CASLGNGLGMNTEAFF
D gene: -
clone size: -
J gene: TRBJ1-1
V gene: TRBV19

CDR3 DNA: TGTGCCAGCAGCTCTCTAGCGGGAGGGCCAGAAGATACGCAGTATTTT
CDR3 protein: CASSSLAGGPEDTQYF
D gene: TRBD2
clone size: -
J gene: TRBJ2-3
V gene: TRBV9

CDR3 DNA: TGTGCCAGCAGCCTTAGCGGGACCAACACCGGGGAGCTGTTTTTT
CDR3 protein: CASSLSGTNTGELFF
D gene: TRBD2
clone size: -
J gene: TRBJ2-2
V gene: TRBV11-2

CDR3 DNA: TGTGCCAGCAGTCCGACGAGTAATGAGCAGTTCTTC
CDR3 protein: CASSPTSNEQFF
D gene: -
clone size: -
J gene: TRBJ2-1
V gene: TRBV12-3/TRBV12-4

CDR3 DNA: TGTGCCAGCTCACCAAAAGGCGGCTACCAGCCCCAGCATTTT
CDR3 protein: CASSPKGGYQPQHF
D gene: -
clone size: few
J gene: TRBJ1-5
V gene: TRBV18

CDR3 DNA: TGTGCCACCGAGCGGACTAGCGGGAGGTACAATGAGCAGTTCTTC
CDR3 protein: CATERTSGRYNEQFF
D gene: TRBD2
clone size: few
J gene: TRBJ2-1
V gene: TRBV10-3

CDR3 DNA: TGTGCCAGCAAGACAACAGAGGGCGAGGGCAATCAGCCCCAGCATTTT
CDR3 protein: CASKTTEGEGNQPQHF
D gene: -
clone size: few
J gene: TRBJ1-5
V gene: TRBV6-1

CDR3 DNA: TGTGCCAGCAGCTTAGGCCAGGGGGCGGCAACTAATGAAAAACTGTTTTTT
CDR3 protein: CASSLGQGAATNEKLFF
D gene: TRBD1
clone size: -
J gene: TRBJ1-4
V gene: TRBV11-2

CDR3 DNA: TGCAGTGCTAGAGATCGGGGAGGCAGCTCTGGAAACACCATATATTTT
CDR3 protein: CSARDRGGSSGNTIYF
D gene: -
clone size: -
J gene: TRBJ1-3
V gene: TRBV20-1

CDR3 DNA: TGTGCCATCAGTGAGTCCAGGTGGGGATCCTACGAGCAGTACTTC
CDR3 protein: CAISESRWGSYEQYF
D gene: -
clone size: medium-sized
J gene: TRBJ2-7
V gene: TRBV10-3

CDR3 DNA: TGTGCCAGCAGTACGCACCGGGACCTGAGCTCCTACGAGCAGTACTTC
CDR3 protein: CASSTHRDLSSYEQYF
D gene: -
clone size: many
J gene: TRBJ2-7
V gene: TRBV12-3/TRBV12-4

CDR3 DNA: TGTGCCAGCATCCCATGGCAGGGGCACAATGAGCAGTTCTTC
CDR3 protein: CASIPWQGHNEQFF
D gene: -
clone size: -
J gene: TRBJ2-1
V gene: TRBV2

CDR3 DNA: TGCGCCAGCAGCCAAACCCAGCGGGATGGCTATGAGCAGTTCTTC
CDR3 protein: CASSQTQRDGYEQFF
D gene: TRBD2
clone size: -
J gene: TRBJ2-1
V gene: TRBV4-1

CDR3 DNA: TGTGCCAGCAGCTTCGGGACTAGCGGGAGGCAAGAGACCCAGTACTTC
CDR3 protein: CASSFGTSGRQETQYF
D gene: TRBD2
clone size: -
J gene: TRBJ2-5
V gene: TRBV7-9

CDR3 DNA: TGTGCCAGCAGTGTTTACAGGGGTGCAGATACGCAGTATTTT
CDR3 protein: CASSVYRGADTQYF
D gene: TRBD1
clone size: -
J gene: TRBJ2-3
V gene: TRBV2

CDR3 DNA: TGTGCCAGCAGCTTAGACTTGAGACAGAGCTACGAGCAGTACTTC
CDR3 protein: CASSLDLRQSYEQYF
D gene: -
clone size: -
J gene: TRBJ2-7
V gene: TRBV7-9

CDR3 DNA: TGTGCCAGCAGTTACGGGGCATCCACTGAAGCTTTCTTT
CDR3 protein: CASSYGASTEAFF
D gene: -
clone size: -
J gene: TRBJ1-1
V gene: TRBV6-5

CDR3 DNA: TGTGCCACCAGCAGAGGGTTTAGGGCGGGCACGAACACCGGGGAGCTGTTTTTT
CDR3 protein: CATSRGFRAGTNTGELFF
D gene: -
clone size: once
J gene: TRBJ2-2
V gene: TRBV15